A selection of T cell receptor beta chains follows, all from one sample in a study of blood T cell repertoires in COVID-19. Repertoires were generated with immunoSEQ multiplex PCR, while TCRdb's copy carries only in-frame clones and drops some. The sample gives around 240,000 clones, more than 75% of which show up once; just over 3% is in the top ten. The sequenced sample was peripheral blood. These receptors all come from a woman aged 30 to 39 who had recovered from COVID-19. The CDR3 runs from the conserved cysteine through the conserved F or W. Where a row states a size, it is once, few, many or the class of an expanded clone; other rows omit it.

>NA|TRBJ2-3|TRBV6-5
CASRGPSTDTQYF
>NA|TRBJ2-5|TRBV9
CASSAQTTTQETQYF
>NA|TRBJ1-2|TRBV27
CASSSDRGLGPYGYTF
>NA|TRBJ2-5|TRBV2
CASRGRTGLGQETQYF
>NA|TRBJ1-2|TRBV14
CASSQDDRGIYGYTF
>once|TRBJ1-4|TRBV12-3/TRBV12-4
CASSGTGYEKLFF
>NA|TRBJ2-3|TRBV7-3
CASSSTSATDTQYF
>NA|TRBJ2-2|TRBV2
CASGTRGGELFF
>NA|TRBJ1-2|TRBV19
CASSMGPGYGYTF
>NA|TRBJ1-1|TRBV5-1
CASSLEGVGAFF
>NA|TRBJ2-3|TRBV3-1/TRBV3-2
CASSHLGASTDTQYF